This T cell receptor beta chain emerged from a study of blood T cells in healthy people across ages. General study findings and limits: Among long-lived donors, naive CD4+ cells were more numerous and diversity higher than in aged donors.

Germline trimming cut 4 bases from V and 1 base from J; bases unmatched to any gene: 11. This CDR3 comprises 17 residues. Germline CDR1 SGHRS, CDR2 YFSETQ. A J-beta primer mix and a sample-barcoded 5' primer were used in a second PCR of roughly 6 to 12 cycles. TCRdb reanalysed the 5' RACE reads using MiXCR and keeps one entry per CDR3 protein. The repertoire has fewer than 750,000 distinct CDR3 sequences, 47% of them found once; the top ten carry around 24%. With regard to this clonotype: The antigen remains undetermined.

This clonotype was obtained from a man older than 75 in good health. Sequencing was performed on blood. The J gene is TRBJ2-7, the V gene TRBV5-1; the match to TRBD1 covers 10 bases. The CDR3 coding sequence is TGCGCCAGCAGCCCGTCCCGGGACAGGGGATCGTCCTACGAGCAGTACTTC. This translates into CASSPSRDRGSSYEQYF.